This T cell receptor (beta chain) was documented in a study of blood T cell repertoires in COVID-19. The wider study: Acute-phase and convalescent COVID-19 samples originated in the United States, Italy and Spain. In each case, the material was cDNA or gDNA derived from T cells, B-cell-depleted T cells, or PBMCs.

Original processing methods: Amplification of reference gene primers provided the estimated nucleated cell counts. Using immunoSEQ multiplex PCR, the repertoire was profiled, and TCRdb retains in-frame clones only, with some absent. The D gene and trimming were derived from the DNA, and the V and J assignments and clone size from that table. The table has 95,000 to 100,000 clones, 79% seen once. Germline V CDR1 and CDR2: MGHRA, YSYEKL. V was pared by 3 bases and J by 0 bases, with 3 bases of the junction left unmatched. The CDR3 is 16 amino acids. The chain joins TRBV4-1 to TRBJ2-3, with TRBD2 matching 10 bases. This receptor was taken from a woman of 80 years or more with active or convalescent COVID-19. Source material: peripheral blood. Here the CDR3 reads CASSQPGLASTDTQYF. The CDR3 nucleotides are TGCGCCAGCAGCCAGCCGGGACTAGCGAGCACAGATACGCAGTATTTT.